This T cell receptor (beta chain) was sequenced for a study of human T cells and chemical hapten exposure. Study outcomes and limitations: Since the donors had alopecia, their immune response may not be the same as that of healthy people. Significantly greater numbers of large CDR3 similarity clusters came from expanded TCRs than from controls.

The V end lost 0 bases, the J end lost 11 bases, and 13 bases lay between the germline ends. This CDR3 has 13 amino acids. The germline V gene encodes CDR1 MNHEY and CDR2 SVGAGI. Indicated time point: pre-sensitization, week 0. The sample's treatment: therapeutic diphenylcyclopropenone sensitization with weekly scalp DPC. This clonotype was counted only a few times. Its antigen remains unidentified. Original data processing: Samples contained a median of approximately 100,000 TCRs, with a range of about 23,224 to 700,000. TCRdb re-analysed the RACE reads in MiXCR, keeping a single row per CDR3 protein. TCRdb, not the original authors, processed these V and J calls. This table holds fewer than 150,000 distinct CDR3 sequences, about 14% found once.

This TCR came from a woman aged 18 to 35 with alopecia areata. Some clones in this sample may be carry-over from other donors' samples. Sequencing was performed on whole blood, taken in connection with sensitization to the hapten diphenylcyclopropenone (DPC). The chain joins TRBV6-5 to TRBJ1-1; no definite D call. The CDR3 DNA reads TGTGCCAGCAGTTACTCGAGGGCAGGTTACGCTTTCTTT. This translates into CASSYSRAGYAFF.